Listed below are T cell receptor beta chains from one sample, sequenced in a study of cytomegalovirus exposure and HLA in healthy donors. Some clones are missing from TCRdb's copy, which holds only in-frame ones; the method was immunoSEQ multiplex PCR. The sample holds some 90,000 clones, 82% seen once. The sample consisted of PBMCs. These receptors were collected from a man aged 50 to 59 in good health and CMV-seronegative. CDR3s include the opening cysteine and the closing phenylalanine or tryptophan. D genes are given only for firm matches. Only some rows state a clone size, as once, few, many or a class for expanded clones.

j_call | clone_size | d_call | v_call | cdr3_nt | cdr3_aa
TRBJ2-7 | NA | NA | TRBV19 | TGTGCCAGTAGTTATGGGGGCGGAGTCCCCTACGAGCAGTACTTC | CASSYGGGVPYEQYF
TRBJ2-2 | NA | NA | TRBV9 | TGTGCCAGCAGCGTAAGGGGAGGCGGAGCGAACACCGGGGAGCTGTTTTTT | CASSVRGGGANTGELFF
TRBJ2-1 | NA | TRBD2 | TRBV19 | TGTGCCAGTAGTATTTCCCCTAGCGGGACGAGTGATGAGCAGTTCTTC | CASSISPSGTSDEQFF
TRBJ2-5 | NA | TRBD2 | TRBV6-5 | TGTGCCAGCAGTTGGCCGACTAGCGGGGTTAAAGAGACCCAGTACTTC | CASSWPTSGVKETQYF
TRBJ2-7 | NA | TRBD2 | TRBV7-7 | TGTGCTAGCAGCCCCGGGAGGGGGATAGGGCAAGGCTACGAGCAGTACTTC | CASSPGRGIGQGYEQYF
TRBJ2-5 | NA | TRBD1 | TRBV4-1 | TGCGCCAGCAGCCAAGGGGACAGGGACCAAGAGACCCAGTACTTC | CASSQGDRDQETQYF
TRBJ2-1 | NA | TRBD2 | TRBV29-1 | TGCAGCGTTGACCCTAGCGGCGGGGAGTTCTTC | CSVDPSGGEFF
TRBJ2-7 | NA | TRBD1 | TRBV25-1 | TGTGCCAGCAGTGAAACTCTCGGGACAGGGGTACCCTACGAGCAGTACTTC | CASSETLGTGVPYEQYF
TRBJ1-2 | once | TRBD1 | TRBV28 | TGTGCCAGCAGTTTAGCAGGGGGCTATGGCTACACCTTC | CASSLAGGYGYTF
TRBJ2-3 | NA | NA | TRBV9 | TGTGCCAGCAGCGTAGGTTTTGCGGGCACAGATACGCAGTATTTT | CASSVGFAGTDTQYF
TRBJ1-1 | NA | NA | TRBV20-1 | TGCAGTGCGGACTCCACGCGTGAAGCTTTCTTT | CSADSTREAFF
TRBJ2-7 | NA | NA | TRBV9 | TGTGCCAGCAGCGTAGGGTCAAGTGGAAAGCGTGCGTTC | CASSVGSSGKRAF
TRBJ2-2 | NA | NA | TRBV5-1 | TGCGCCAGCAGCGCGGGACAGCTCACCGGGGAGCTGTTTTTT | CASSAGQLTGELFF
TRBJ2-2 | NA | TRBD2 | TRBV5-1 | TGCGCCAGCAGCTTGGAACTAGCGGGAGGGAACGGGGAGCTGTTTTTT | CASSLELAGGNGELFF
TRBJ2-5 | NA | NA | TRBV28 | TGTGCCAGCAGTTTACCGGGACTCCCCGAGACCCAGTACTTC | CASSLPGLPETQYF
TRBJ2-2 | NA | TRBD2 | TRBV6-1 | TGTGCCAGCAGTGAAGCCGGACTAGCGCCATCCGGGGAGCTGTTTTTT | CASSEAGLAPSGELFF
TRBJ1-2 | once | NA | TRBV5-6 | TGTGCCAGCAGCTTGCCGACACAAAACTATGGCTACACCTTC | CASSLPTQNYGYTF
TRBJ2-7 | NA | TRBD1 | TRBV19 | TGTGCCAGTAGTTCCCGGGACAGCTCCTACGAGCAGTACTTC | CASSSRDSSYEQYF
TRBJ2-7 | NA | TRBD1 | TRBV5-4 | TGTGCCAGCAGCCTGGGACAGGGGGACTCATACGAGCAGTACTTC | CASSLGQGDSYEQYF
TRBJ1-1 | NA | TRBD1 | TRBV5-1 | TGCGCCAGCAGCTTACAGGGGGCAGCTGAAGCTTTCTTT | CASSLQGAAEAFF
TRBJ1-2 | NA | TRBD1 | TRBV18 | TGTGCCAGCTCACCCTCGACAGGGGCTAGTGGTGGCTACACCTTC | CASSPSTGASGGYTF
TRBJ2-4 | NA | TRBD1 | TRBV6-1 | TGTGCCAGCAGGGACAGGAACATTCAGTACTTC | CASRDRNIQYF
TRBJ2-5 | few | TRBD1 | TRBV9 | TGTGCCAGCAGCGTGGGACAGGGAGAGACCCAGTACTTC | CASSVGQGETQYF
TRBJ1-4 | few | TRBD1 | TRBV2 | TGTGCCAGCAGCCTTGGGGGACAGGGCGGTGAAAAACTGTTTTTT | CASSLGGQGGEKLFF
TRBJ2-1 | NA | TRBD2 | TRBV7-9 | TGTGCCAGCAGCTCTGGTAGTAGCGGGTTCAATGAGCAGTTCTTC | CASSSGSSGFNEQFF
TRBJ1-5 | NA | TRBD1 | TRBV28 | TGTGCCAGCAGTTTCCCACAGGGGGCTCAGCCCCAGCATTTT | CASSFPQGAQPQHF
TRBJ1-4 | NA | NA | TRBV2 | TGTGCCAGCTCCCCTGGGGGGGAAATACTGTTTTTT | CASSPGGEILFF
TRBJ1-1 | few | NA | TRBV6-5 | TGTGCCACCCGACTGCGCGGGAAGGCTTTCTTT | CATRLRGKAFF
TRBJ2-3 | once | TRBD2 | TRBV5-1 | TGCGCCAGCAGCTTGGAGGGACTAGATACAGATACGCAGTATTTT | CASSLEGLDTDTQYF
TRBJ2-7 | NA | TRBD1 | TRBV5-4 | TGTGCCAGCACCACACAGGGGGCTTTTCCCTACGAGCAGTACTTC | CASTTQGAFPYEQYF
TRBJ1-5 | NA | NA | TRBV19 | TGTGCCAGTAGTATTAGCAATCCGAGGAGCAATCAGCCCCAGCATTTT | CASSISNPRSNQPQHF
TRBJ2-2 | NA | NA | TRBV5-4 | TGTGCCAGCAGGCTAGCTGGAGCCGGGGAGCTGTTTTTT | CASRLAGAGELFF
TRBJ2-3 | NA | NA | TRBV5-1 | TGCGCCAGCAGCCTCCAACTTAGCACAGATACGCAGTATTTT | CASSLQLSTDTQYF
TRBJ2-1 | NA | NA | TRBV19 | TGTGCCAGTAGTATAAGAAAATTAGGGGTCGCGGAGCAGTTCTTC | CASSIRKLGVAEQFF
TRBJ2-7 | NA | NA | TRBV5-5 | TGTGCCAGCAGCTTGACAGGGCTTCCCTCCTACGAGCAGTACTTC | CASSLTGLPSYEQYF
TRBJ2-5 | once | NA | TRBV18 | TGTGCCAGCTCACCACCGTCAGAAGAGACCCAGTACTTC | CASSPPSEETQYF
TRBJ2-7 | NA | TRBD1 | TRBV5-5 | TGTGCCGGAGGCCCGGCAGGACAGGGGGCCTACGAGCAGTACTTC | CAGGPAGQGAYEQYF
TRBJ1-2 | NA | NA | TRBV18 | TGTGCCAGCTCACCTCCCAACAGGGTTTCTAACTATGGCTACACCTTC | CASSPPNRVSNYGYTF
TRBJ2-3 | NA | TRBD1 | TRBV7-9 | TGTGCCAGCAGCGCTTTAACAGGGGGCCGATTCGGAGATACGCAGTATTTT | CASSALTGGRFGDTQYF
TRBJ2-7 | NA | NA | TRBV11-2 | TGTGCCAGCAGCTTAGTACAGACCTACGAGCAGTACTTC | CASSLVQTYEQYF
TRBJ2-2 | once | NA | TRBV18 | TGTGCCAGCTCGAGTACCGCCCCAGGAAACACCGGGGAGCTGTTTTTT | CASSSTAPGNTGELFF
TRBJ2-3 | NA | TRBD1 | TRBV19 | TGTGCCAGTAGGCTTGGACAGGGGGCAAGAGATACGCAGTATTTT | CASRLGQGARDTQYF
TRBJ2-1 | NA | TRBD1 | TRBV2 | TGTGCCAGCACCTATCGGACAGGGAACTACAATGAGCAGTTCTTC | CASTYRTGNYNEQFF
TRBJ2-7 | NA | TRBD2 | TRBV7-3 | TGTGCCAGCAGCCTTACTAGCGGGAGCTCCGACGAGCAGTACTTC | CASSLTSGSSDEQYF
TRBJ2-7 | NA | TRBD1 | TRBV10-3 | TGTGCTATCAGGCCCGGACAGGGTCCCTACGAGCAGTACTTC | CAIRPGQGPYEQYF
TRBJ2-7 | NA | TRBD2 | TRBV30 | TGTGCCTGCCTCGGACTAGCCTACGAGCAGTACTTC | CACLGLAYEQYF
TRBJ2-7 | NA | TRBD2 | TRBV4-1 | TGCGCCAGCAGCCAAGATCTAGCGGCCGCCTACGAGCAGTACTTC | CASSQDLAAAYEQYF
TRBJ1-1 | NA | NA | TRBV5-4 | TGTGCCAGCAGCCCACCCGGACATCGGAACACTGAAGCTTTCTTT | CASSPPGHRNTEAFF
TRBJ2-1 | NA | NA | TRBV7-3 | TGTGCCAGCAGCCCGGGGGGCCGATCCAGGAATGAGCAGTTCTTC | CASSPGGRSRNEQFF
TRBJ2-7 | NA | NA | TRBV27 | TGTGCCAGCAGTTTGCAAGAGTTCAACGAGCAGTACTTC | CASSLQEFNEQYF
TRBJ2-3 | few | TRBD2 | TRBV5-4 | TGTGCCAGCAGCTCTAGCGGGCACAGCACAGATACGCAGTATTTT | CASSSSGHSTDTQYF